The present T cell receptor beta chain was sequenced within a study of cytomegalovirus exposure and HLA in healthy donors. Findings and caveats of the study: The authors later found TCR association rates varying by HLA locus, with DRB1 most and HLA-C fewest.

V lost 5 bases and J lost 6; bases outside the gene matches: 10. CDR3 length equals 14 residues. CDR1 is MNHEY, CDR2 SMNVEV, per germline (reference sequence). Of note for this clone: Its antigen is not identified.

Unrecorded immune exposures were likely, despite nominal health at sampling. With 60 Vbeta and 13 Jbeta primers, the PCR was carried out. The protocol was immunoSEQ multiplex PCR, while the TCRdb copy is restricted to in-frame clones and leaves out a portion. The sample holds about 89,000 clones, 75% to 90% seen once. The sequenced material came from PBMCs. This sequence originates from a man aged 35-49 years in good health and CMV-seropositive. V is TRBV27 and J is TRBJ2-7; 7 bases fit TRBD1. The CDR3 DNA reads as TGTGCCAGCAGTCCCCACCGGGACAGAAGCGAGCAGTACTTC. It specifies CASSPHRDRSEQYF.